This passage covers 4 T cell receptor beta chains from one sample sequenced in a study of technical replicates of blood from a few donors. This table comes from immunoSEQ multiplex PCR, and its TCRdb copy is limited to in-frame clones, with some not included. The sample shows about 50,000 clones, 95% to 97% of them seen only once. The sequencing sample was made of T cells isolated from PBMCs. These receptors all come from a human donor in good health.

The J gene is TRBJ1-3, the V gene TRBV4-2, with a weak D call TRBD1 (6 bases). Germline lookup yields CDR1 LGHNA and CDR2 YNFKEQ. Trimming stripped 0 bases from V and 0 bases from J, with 9 bases between. The CDR3 has 16 residues. CDR3 nucleotides: TGTGCCAGCAGCCAAGATTTACAGGGCTCTGGAAACACCATATATTTT. Translation gives CASSQDLQGSGNTIYF.

The J gene is TRBJ2-3, the V gene TRBV9, with D maybe TRBD2 (5 bases). In germline, CDR1 is SGDLS, CDR2 YYNGEE. Trimming pared 4 bases from V and 13 bases from J, leaving 16 bases between. The CDR3 totals 12 residues. The CDR3 protein is CASSPPGRGKYF. The CDR3 DNA reads as TGTGCCAGCAGCCCCCCGGGCCGAGGGAAGTATTTT. Full variable domain (remainder filled in from reference TRBV9 and TRBJ2-3): DSGVTQTPKHLITATGQRVTLRCSPRSGDLSVYWYQQSLDQGLQFLIQYYNGEERAKGNILERFSAQQFPDLHSELNLSSLELGDSALYFCASSPPGRGKYFGPGTRLTVL.

V is TRBV11-3 and J is TRBJ1-2; TRBD1 might be the D (5 bases). The V and J ends lost 0 bases and 4 bases respectively, with 15 bases between them. This CDR3 comprises 16 residues. Germline-derived CDR1 and CDR2 are SGHNT and YENEEA. This CDR3 reads CASSLDPGLGFYGYTF. The CDR3 bases are TGTGCCAGCAGCTTAGATCCAGGGTTAGGATTCTATGGCTACACCTTC.

The V gene is TRBV4-3, the J gene TRBJ1-1; D gene ambiguous. CDR3 length: 13 amino acids. Trimming removed 4 bases from V and 0 bases from J, with 6 bases in between. Germline CDR1 LGHNA, CDR2 YSLEER. The DNA for the CDR3 is TGCGCCAGCAGCCTGGAGTTGAACACTGAAGCTTTCTTT. This gives the protein CASSLELNTEAFF.